Listed below are T cell receptor beta chains from one sample, sequenced in a study of T cell repertoires in cytomegalovirus infection. One entry per CDR3 protein, called by TCRdb with MiXCR from the reads. The sample lists 150,000 to 200,000 distinct CDR3 sequences, 25% to 30% occurring once. The sequenced sample consisted of PBMCs. All receptors derive from a human donor in good health (CMV status not recorded). Some clones in this sample may be carry-over from other donors' samples. The CDR3 runs from the conserved cysteine through the conserved F or W. The D gene is left open where the match is weak. Clone sizes are given selectively: once, few, many, or a class where the clone is expanded.

d_call j_call clone_size v_call cdr3_aa cdr3_nt
TRBD2 TRBJ2-1 . TRBV7-3 CASSLNGAGGYNEQFF TGTGCCAGCAGCTTAAACGGAGCGGGGGGTTATAATGAGCAGTTCTTC
. TRBJ2-1 few TRBV4-1 CASSQTREIQDEQFF TGCGCCAGCAGCCAAACACGGGAGATCCAAGATGAGCAGTTCTTC
. TRBJ1-1 . TRBV29-1 CSPIRRWDEAFF TGCAGCCCCATTCGACGTTGGGATGAAGCTTTCTTT
TRBD1 TRBJ1-2 . TRBV12-3/TRBV12-4 CASRNIGTGGSYTF TGTGCCAGCAGGAACATAGGGACAGGAGGGAGCTACACCTTC
. TRBJ1-5 few TRBV7-2 CASSLASEARGISQPQHF TGTGCCAGCAGCTTAGCATCCGAGGCCAGGGGTATTAGTCAGCCCCAGCATTTT
. TRBJ1-5 many TRBV7-2 CASSLGQPGNQPQHF TGTGCCAGCAGCTTAGGACAGCCCGGAAATCAGCCCCAGCATTTT
. TRBJ2-1 . TRBV20-1 CSLAGEREQFF TGCAGCCTCGCCGGAGAGCGTGAGCAGTTCTTC
TRBD1 TRBJ2-2 many TRBV7-8 CASSLIPGTGYTGELFF TGTGCCAGCAGCCTTATACCCGGGACAGGGTACACCGGGGAGCTGTTTTTT
. TRBJ1-2 many TRBV6-5 CASSMAGMKNYGYTF TGTGCCAGCAGTATGGCGGGAATGAAAAACTATGGCTACACCTTC
. TRBJ1-2 . TRBV20-1 CSARGRLHGYTF TGCAGTGCTAGGGGCAGGCTCCATGGCTACACCTTC
. TRBJ2-5 once TRBV7-2 CASRPGGSQGWKTQYF TGTGCCAGCAGACCCGGTGGTAGTCAGGGTTGGAAGACCCAGTACTTC
TRBD2 TRBJ2-5 . TRBV20-1 CSARAIIAGGLKEETQYF TGCAGTGCTAGAGCAATAATAGCGGGGGGGCTTAAAGAGGAGACCCAGTACTTC
. TRBJ2-1 . TRBV15 CATSRAGGGSYNEQFF TGTGCCACCAGCAGAGCCGGGGGTGGCTCCTACAATGAGCAGTTCTTC
. TRBJ1-6 . TRBV11-2 CASRTGGSPLHF TGTGCCAGCAGGACAGGTGGCTCACCCCTCCACTTT
. TRBJ2-7 few TRBV20-1 CSATFDRLSSYEQYF TGCAGTGCAACCTTCGACAGGCTCAGCTCCTACGAGCAGTACTTC
. TRBJ1-1 many TRBV7-2 CASSLDRTEAFF TGTGCCAGCAGCTTAGACAGGACTGAAGCTTTCTTT
. TRBJ1-2 . TRBV6-8 CAGYGSDGYTF TGTGCCGGATATGGATCGGATGGCTACACCTTC
TRBD1 TRBJ1-1 . TRBV25-1 CASSSRQGSEAFF TGTGCCAGCTCTTCGAGACAGGGGTCTGAAGCCTTCTTT
TRBD2 TRBJ2-7 . TRBV7-2 CASSPEPGLGLEQYF TGTGCCAGCAGCCCAGAGCCGGGACTAGGTTTGGAGCAGTACTTC
TRBD1 TRBJ1-6 many TRBV7-2 CASSLVGQVWSPLHF TGTGCCAGCAGCTTAGTAGGACAGGTTTGGTCACCCCTCCACTTT
. TRBJ1-2 few TRBV20-1 CSARGVDGYTF TGCAGTGCTAGAGGGGTTGACGGCTACACCTTC
. TRBJ1-1 . TRBV29-1 CSAGESPEAFF TGCAGCGCTGGGGAATCACCTGAAGCTTTCTTT
TRBD2 TRBJ2-1 few TRBV6-1 CATSWGSGGTSSNEQFF TGTGCCACCTCCTGGGGAAGCGGGGGGACTTCGTCGAATGAGCAGTTCTTC
. TRBJ1-1 few TRBV7-3 CASSSRGGRDTEAFF TGTGCCAGCAGCTCTAGGGGCGGACGGGACACTGAAGCTTTCTTT
. TRBJ1-2 . TRBV15 CATSRDVSAYGYTF TGTGCCACCAGCAGAGATGTTTCGGCATATGGCTACACCTTC
. TRBJ2-2 once TRBV5-1 CASSVGDRNTGELFF TGCGCCAGCAGCGTCGGGGATCGGAACACCGGGGAGCTGTTTTTT
TRBD1 TRBJ1-1 few TRBV19 CASRDGTGGEAFF TGTGCCAGTCGAGACGGGACAGGGGGCGAAGCTTTCTTT
. TRBJ2-3 few TRBV7-9 CASSPDGGDRTDTQYF TGTGCCAGCAGCCCCGACGGGGGTGACCGCACAGATACGCAGTATTTT
. TRBJ2-1 . TRBV5-1 CASSLRSTPTPLGEQFF TGCGCCAGCAGCTTGAGGTCGACTCCAACCCCCTTAGGTGAGCAGTTCTTC
TRBD2 TRBJ2-7 many TRBV7-2 CASSVIPGGYGHEQYF TGTGCCAGCAGCGTAATACCGGGAGGCTACGGGCACGAGCAGTACTTC
. TRBJ1-2 many TRBV7-9 CASSLEGAGYTF TGTGCCAGCAGCTTAGAGGGAGCTGGCTACACCTTC
. TRBJ1-2 . TRBV14 CASSRFRQGPSGGYTF TGTGCCAGCAGTCGTTTCCGTCAGGGCCCCTCGGGAGGCTACACCTTC
. TRBJ2-2 many TRBV6-1 CASSERPTNTGELFF TGTGCCAGCAGTGAAAGGCCGACGAACACCGGGGAGCTGTTTTTT
. TRBJ2-6 . TRBV6-6 CASSYSKGDGANVLTF TGTGCCAGCAGTTACTCTAAGGGAGATGGGGCCAACGTCCTGACTTTC
TRBD1 TRBJ2-3 few TRBV12-3/TRBV12-4 CASAGTASTDTQYF TGTGCCAGCGCCGGGACAGCTAGCACAGATACGCAGTATTTT
. TRBJ1-2 . TRBV20-1 CSARGEGSSYGYTF TGCAGTGCTAGAGGGGAAGGGTCCAGCTATGGCTACACCTTC
TRBD2 TRBJ2-1 . TRBV10-3 CASRLADYNEQFF TGTGCCTCGAGACTAGCGGACTACAATGAGCAGTTCTTC
TRBD1 TRBJ1-2 . TRBV20-1 CSVPGQGGSDGYTF TGCAGTGTCCCGGGACAGGGCGGTAGTGATGGCTACACCTTC
TRBD1 TRBJ1-4 . TRBV20-1 CSARPPTGLGEKLFF TGCAGTGCTAGACCGCCGACAGGGTTAGGTGAAAAACTGTTTTTT
. TRBJ2-1 . TRBV7-3 CASSAPGLEQFF TGTGCCAGCAGCGCACCGGGACTGGAGCAGTTCTTC
. TRBJ1-1 many TRBV5-1 CASSLVGRGTEAFF TGCGCCAGCAGCTTGGTAGGCCGCGGGACTGAAGCTTTCTTT
TRBD1 TRBJ1-1 few TRBV10-3 CAIRGDRANTEAFF TGTGCCATCAGGGGAGACAGGGCGAACACTGAAGCTTTCTTT
. TRBJ2-1 many TRBV20-1 CSARDLASSYNEQFF TGCAGTGCTAGAGATCTAGCGAGCTCCTACAATGAGCAGTTCTTC
. TRBJ2-2 few TRBV7-8 CASSSDYTGELFF TGTGCCAGCAGCTCAGACTACACCGGGGAGCTGTTTTTT
. TRBJ2-3 many TRBV7-3 CASSHREGLEYTQYF TGTGCCAGCAGCCACAGGGAGGGCTTGGAGTATACGCAGTATTTT
. TRBJ1-1 . TRBV20-1 CSQAPGVHLNTEAFF TGCAGCCAGGCCCCGGGAGTTCATTTGAACACTGAAGCTTTCTTT
. TRBJ1-1 . TRBV12-3/TRBV12-4 CASSPWGANTEAFF TGTGCCAGCAGTCCCTGGGGAGCGAACACTGAAGCTTTCTTT
. TRBJ2-2 . TRBV12-3/TRBV12-4 CASSLNSNTGELFF TGTGCCAGCAGTTTAAACTCGAACACCGGGGAGCTGTTTTTT
. TRBJ2-3 . TRBV6-5 CASSYSGKAVDTQYF TGTGCCAGCAGTTACTCCGGGAAAGCGGTGGATACGCAGTATTTT
TRBD1 TRBJ1-1 few TRBV12-3/TRBV12-4 CASSPDREKAFF TGTGCCAGCAGTCCCGACAGGGAGAAAGCTTTCTTT
. TRBJ1-1 few TRBV20-1 CSAVGWAELEAFF TGCAGTGCTGTGGGTTGGGCCGAACTTGAAGCTTTCTTT
TRBD2 TRBJ2-7 few TRBV20-1 CSAWGGGLAGSYEQYF TGCAGTGCTTGGGGGGGGGGACTAGCGGGGTCCTACGAGCAGTACTTC
. TRBJ2-1 few TRBV2 CASPGAGEQFF TGTGCAAGTCCTGGAGCCGGTGAGCAGTTCTTC
. TRBJ2-7 few TRBV2 CASSEGEQYF TGTGCCAGCAGTGAAGGCGAGCAGTACTTC
. TRBJ1-1 few TRBV29-1 CSVAGVGFMNTEAFF TGCAGCGTTGCAGGGGTCGGTTTCATGAACACTGAAGCTTTCTTT
. TRBJ1-5 . TRBV7-4 CASSRDPGQGQPQHF TGTGCCAGCAGCCGGGACCCCGGGCAGGGTCAGCCCCAGCATTTT